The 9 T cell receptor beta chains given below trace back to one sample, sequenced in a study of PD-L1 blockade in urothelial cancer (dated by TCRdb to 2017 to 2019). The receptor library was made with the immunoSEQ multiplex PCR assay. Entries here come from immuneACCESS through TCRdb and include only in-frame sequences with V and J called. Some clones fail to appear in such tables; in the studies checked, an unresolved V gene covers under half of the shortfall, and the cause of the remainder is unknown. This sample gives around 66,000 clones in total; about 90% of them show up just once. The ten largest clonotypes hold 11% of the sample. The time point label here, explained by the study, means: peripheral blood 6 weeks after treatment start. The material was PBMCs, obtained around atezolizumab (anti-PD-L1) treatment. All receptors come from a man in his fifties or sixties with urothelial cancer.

The CDR3 is CASSTGSPYNEQFF. In nucleotides, the CDR3 is TGTGCCAGCAGCACCGGGAGCCCCTACAATGAGCAGTTCTTC. The V gene is TRBV2, the J gene TRBJ2-1; maybe TRBD2 (6 bases). The CDR3 loop spans 14 amino acids. Germline V gene lookup returns CDR1 SNHLY and CDR2 FYNNEI. The ends were cut back, 6 bases at V and 2 bases at J, with 11 bases in the middle. Full variable domain (missing parts from reference TRBV2 and TRBJ2-1): EPEVTQTPSHQVTQMGQEVILRCVPISNHLYFYWYRQILGQKVEFLVSFYNNEISEKSEIFDDQFSVERPDGSNFTLKIRSTKLEDSAMYFCASSTGSPYNEQFFGPGTRLTVL.

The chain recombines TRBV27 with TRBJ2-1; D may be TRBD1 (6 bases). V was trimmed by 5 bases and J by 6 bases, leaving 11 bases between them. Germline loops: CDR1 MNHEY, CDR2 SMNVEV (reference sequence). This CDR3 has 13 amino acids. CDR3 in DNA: TGTGCCAGCAGTCCGACAGGTTTCAATGAGCAGTTCTTC. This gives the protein CASSPTGFNEQFF.

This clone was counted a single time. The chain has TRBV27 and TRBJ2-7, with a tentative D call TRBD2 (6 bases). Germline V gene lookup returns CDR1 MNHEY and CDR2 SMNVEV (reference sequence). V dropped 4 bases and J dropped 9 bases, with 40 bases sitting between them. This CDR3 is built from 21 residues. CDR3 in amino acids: CASSWRSGGSYPTRVPMVQYF. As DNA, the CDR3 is TGTGCCAGCAGTTGGAGGTCTGGGGGGTCTTACCCTACAAGAGTTCCTATGGTGCAGTACTTC.

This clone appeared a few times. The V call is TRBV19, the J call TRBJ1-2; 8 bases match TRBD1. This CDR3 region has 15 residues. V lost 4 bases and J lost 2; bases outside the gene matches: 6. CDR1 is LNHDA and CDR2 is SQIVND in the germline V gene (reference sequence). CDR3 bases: TGTGCCAGTAGTACCGGGACAGGTTTCAACTATGGCTACACCTTC. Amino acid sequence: CASSTGTGFNYGYTF.

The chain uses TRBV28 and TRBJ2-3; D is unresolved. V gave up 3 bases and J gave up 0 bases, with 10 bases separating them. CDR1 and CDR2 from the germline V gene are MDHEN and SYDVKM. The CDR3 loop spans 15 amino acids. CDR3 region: CASSFRRISTDTQYF. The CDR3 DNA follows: TGTGCCAGCAGTTTTAGGCGGATTAGCACAGATACGCAGTATTTT.

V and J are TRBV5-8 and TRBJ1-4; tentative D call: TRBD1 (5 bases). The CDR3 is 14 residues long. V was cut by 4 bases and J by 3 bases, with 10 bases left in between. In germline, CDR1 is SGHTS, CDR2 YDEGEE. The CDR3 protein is CASSVGHSNEKLFF. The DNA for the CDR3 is TGTGCCAGCAGCGTGGGGCATTCTAATGAAAAACTGTTTTTT.

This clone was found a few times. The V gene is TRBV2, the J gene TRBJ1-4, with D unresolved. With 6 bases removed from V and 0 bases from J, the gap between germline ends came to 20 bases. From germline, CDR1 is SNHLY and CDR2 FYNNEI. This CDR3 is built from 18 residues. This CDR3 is CASSVMDGLPSTNEKLFF. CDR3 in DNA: TGTGCCAGCAGCGTTATGGACGGACTCCCTTCAACTAATGAAAAACTGTTTTTT. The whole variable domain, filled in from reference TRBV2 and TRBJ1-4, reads EPEVTQTPSHQVTQMGQEVILRCVPISNHLYFYWYRQILGQKVEFLVSFYNNEISEKSEIFDDQFSVERPDGSNFTLKIRSTKLEDSAMYFCASSVMDGLPSTNEKLFFGSGTQLSVL.

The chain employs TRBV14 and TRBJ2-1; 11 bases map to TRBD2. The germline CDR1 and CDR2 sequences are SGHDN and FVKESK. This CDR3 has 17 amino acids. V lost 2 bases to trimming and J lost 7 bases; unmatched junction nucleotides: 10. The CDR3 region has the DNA TGTGCCAGCAGCCAACGGGCTAGCGGGAGGAGAAGGAATGAGCAGTTCTTC. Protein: CASSQRASGRRRNEQFF. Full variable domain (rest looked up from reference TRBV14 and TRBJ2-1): EAGVTQFPSHSVIEKGQTVTLRCDPISGHDNLYWYRRVMGKEIKFLLHFVKESKQDESGMPNNRFLAERTGGTYSTLKVQPAELEDSGVYFCASSQRASGRRRNEQFFGPGTRLTVL.

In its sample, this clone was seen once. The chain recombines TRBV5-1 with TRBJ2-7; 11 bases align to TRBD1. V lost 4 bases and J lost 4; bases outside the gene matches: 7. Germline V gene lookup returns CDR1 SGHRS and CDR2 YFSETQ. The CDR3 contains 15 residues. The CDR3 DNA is TGCGCCAGCAGCCCCGGGACAGGGGGGGATTACGAGCAGTACTTC. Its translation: CASSPGTGGDYEQYF.